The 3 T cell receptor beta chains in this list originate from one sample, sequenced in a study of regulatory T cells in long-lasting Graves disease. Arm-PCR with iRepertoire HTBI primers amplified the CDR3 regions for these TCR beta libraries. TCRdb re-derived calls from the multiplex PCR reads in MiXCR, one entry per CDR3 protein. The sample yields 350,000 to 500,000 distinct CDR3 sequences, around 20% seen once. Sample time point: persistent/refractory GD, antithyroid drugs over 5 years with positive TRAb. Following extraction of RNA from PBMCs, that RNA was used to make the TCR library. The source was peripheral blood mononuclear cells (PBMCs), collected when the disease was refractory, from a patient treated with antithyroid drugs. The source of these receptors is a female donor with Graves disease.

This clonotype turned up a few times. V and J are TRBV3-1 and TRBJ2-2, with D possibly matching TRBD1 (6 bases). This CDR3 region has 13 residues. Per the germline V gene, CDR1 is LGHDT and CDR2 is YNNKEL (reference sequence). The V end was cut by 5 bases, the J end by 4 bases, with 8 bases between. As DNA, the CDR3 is TGTGCCAGCAGCACGGACAGCACCGGGGAGCTGTTTTTT. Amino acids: CASSTDSTGELFF. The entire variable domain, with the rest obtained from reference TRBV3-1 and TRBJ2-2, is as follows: DTAVSQTPKYLVTQMGNDKSIKCEQNLGHDTMYWYKQDSKKFLKIMFSYNNKELIINETVPNRFSPKSPDKAHLNLHINSLELGDSAVYFCASSTDSTGELFFGEGSRLTVL.

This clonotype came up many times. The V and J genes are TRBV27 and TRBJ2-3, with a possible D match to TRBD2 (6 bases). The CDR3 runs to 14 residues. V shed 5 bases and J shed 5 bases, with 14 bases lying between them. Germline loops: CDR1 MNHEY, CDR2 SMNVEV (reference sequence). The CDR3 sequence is CASSAAAAGDTQYF. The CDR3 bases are TGTGCCAGCAGTGCCGCCGCAGCGGGAGATACGCAGTATTTT.

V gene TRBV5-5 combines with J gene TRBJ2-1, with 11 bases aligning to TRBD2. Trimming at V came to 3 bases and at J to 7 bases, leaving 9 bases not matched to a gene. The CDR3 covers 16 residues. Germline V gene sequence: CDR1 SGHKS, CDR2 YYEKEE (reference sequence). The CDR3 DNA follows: TGTGCCAGCAGCTCGATACTAGCGGGAGTCTTAAATGAGCAGTTCTTC. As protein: CASSSILAGVLNEQFF.